This T cell receptor (beta chain) originates from a study of glioma-infiltrating T cells after dendritic cell vaccination. CDR1 is SGHRS, CDR2 YFSETQ, per germline. The CDR3 extends over 17 amino acids. The V and J ends lost 0 bases and 4 bases respectively, with 20 bases between them. Using immunoSEQ multiplex PCR, the repertoire was profiled, and TCRdb retains in-frame clones only, with some absent. The sample includes more than 75,000 clones, roughly four fifths of them seen just once. Time point of the sample: after dendritic cell vaccination, including at tumor progression/relapse. V gene TRBV5-1 combines with J gene TRBJ2-7, with TRBD1 as a possible D gene (6 bases). The origin of this receptor is a human donor with glioblastoma. The specimen comprised blood, sampled after dendritic cell vaccination. The DNA for the CDR3 is TGCGCCAGCAGCTTGGGGCCACTCAGGGGAACTGGGTACGAGCAGTACTTC. Translating gives CASSLGPLRGTGYEQYF.